These T cell receptor beta chains were read from a single sample in a study of CD8 T cells in ankylosing spondylitis. TCRdb redid the calling of the 5' RACE reads with MiXCR, one entry per CDR3 protein. The table shows 220,000 or so distinct CDR3 sequences, with over 9.5% occurring only once. Sequenced input: blood, either unsorted or a sorted T cell fraction (not recorded which). The origin of the receptors is a male donor with ankylosing spondylitis or in good health (not recorded which). The CDR3 runs from the conserved cysteine through the conserved F or W.

v_call cdr3_aa
TRBV12-3/TRBV12-4 CASSPGQGAHEQFF
TRBV18 CASSPGLEGETQYF
TRBV11-2 CASRIQGTEKLFF
TRBV9 CASSVVTTDTQYF
TRBV12-3/TRBV12-4 CASSLTDNKYEQYF
TRBV7-2 CASSFNFGGSETQYF
TRBV6-2/TRBV6-3 CASSYNPRGEALNTEAFF
TRBV7-7 CASSPGGRDTQYF
TRBV7-3 CASSSGGSGGEQYF
TRBV5-1 CASNTDGSGNTIYF
TRBV5-6 CASSFRGEAFF
TRBV2 CASRLGQLGNQPQHF
TRBV20-1 CSAGGRRVNTEAFF
TRBV11-2 CASSERLQETQYF
TRBV28 CASSSRQQPQHF
TRBV29-1 CSVEVLGTSGVNEQFF
TRBV6-5 CASSYPGTGGRDIQYF
TRBV5-1 CASSPVTGDEAFF
TRBV20-1 CSEQGINYGYTF
TRBV14 CASSQASGTFFYNEQFF
TRBV12-3/TRBV12-4 CASSLSGVGGNTIYF
TRBV6-2/TRBV6-3 CASTTPGRENTGELFF
TRBV28 CASTRLAAGSYEQYF
TRBV5-1 CASSLGVEGTEAFF
TRBV4-1 CASSRDRGQDNQPQHF
TRBV20-1 CSANTRVSSYNEQFF
TRBV5-1 CASSFGLAGEEQYF
TRBV5-6 CASSLFQGDEKLFF
TRBV5-1 CASRSGFISSTDTQYF
TRBV11-1 CASSPTRGGIQYF
TRBV29-1 CSVEAREGRETQYF
TRBV27 CASSFAAAGELFF
TRBV12-3/TRBV12-4 CASSLQGTGVAYEQYF